Listed here are 30 T cell receptor beta chains from one sample, sequenced in a study of graft-versus-host responses after intestinal transplantation. Method: immunoSEQ multiplex PCR; TCRdb's copy keeps in-frame clones and lacks some. The sample has some 92,000 clones, about nine tenths seen once. Which antigens these TCRs recognize remains unknown. This sample comprised unstimulated CD4+ T cells sorted from spleen or lymph node cells, obtained before intestinal transplant. The receptors shown here come from a human donor who received an intestinal transplant.

V and J are TRBV5-1 and TRBJ1-5; D gene unclear. Between the trimmed V and J ends, which lost 4 bases and 7 bases, there was a span of 18 bases. The germline gives CDR1 SGHRS, CDR2 YFSETQ. This CDR3 region has 15 residues. The CDR3 bases are TGCGCCAGCAGCATCGGTCCGGCGGATGGACAGCCCCAGCATTTT. As protein: CASSIGPADGQPQHF.

The J gene is TRBJ2-5, the V gene TRBV2; TRBD2 matches at 14 bases. From germline, CDR1 is SNHLY and CDR2 FYNNEI. The CDR3 runs 16 residues. V trimming: 1 base; J trimming: 3 bases; junction bases outside the gene matches: 1. The CDR3 spells CASSEGTSGRKETQYF. CDR3 bases: TGTGCCAGCAGTGAAGGGACTAGCGGGAGGAAAGAGACCCAGTACTTC.

The J gene is TRBJ2-1, the V gene TRBV7-6; 8 positions match TRBD2. CDR3 length equals 15 residues. V lost 5 bases, J lost 3 bases, and 6 bases stayed unmatched. Looked up from germline, CDR1 is SGHVS and CDR2 is FNYEAQ. The DNA for the CDR3 is TGTGCCAGCAGCAGTACTAGCGGAGTCTACAATGAGCAGTTCTTC. Amino acids: CASSSTSGVYNEQFF. The whole variable domain, remainder taken from reference TRBV7-6 and TRBJ2-1, is GAGVSQSPRYKVTKRGQDVALRCDPISGHVSLYWYRQALGQGPEFLTYFNYEAQQDKSGLPNDRFSAERPEGSISTLTIQRTEQRDSAMYRCASSSTSGVYNEQFFGPGTRLTVL.

Comments on this clone: Mismatch with germline at one junction end may stem from a read error. The gene calls are TRBV19 and TRBJ1-2, with 7 bases fitting TRBD1. Germline assignment: CDR1 LNHDA and CDR2 SQIVND (reference sequence). CDR3 length: 15 amino acids. The CDR3 nucleotides are TGTGTCAGTAATTCACCCCCGGACAGGACCTATGGCTACACCTTC. Protein: CVSNSPPDRTYGYTF.

The V and J genes are TRBV15 and TRBJ1-5; no definite D call. V lost 0 bases and J lost 1, with 7 bases in between. CDR3 length: 15 residues. The germline V gene encodes CDR1 LNHNV and CDR2 YYDKDF (reference sequence). In nucleotides, the CDR3 is TGTGCCACCAGCAGAGATCTAGGGAGCAATCAGCCCCAGCATTTT. Protein product: CATSRDLGSNQPQHF.

The chain recombines TRBV27 with TRBJ1-1, with a possible D match to TRBD1 (5 bases). Germline V gene data show CDR1 as MNHEY and CDR2 as SMNVEV (reference sequence). Trimming pared 3 bases from V and 0 bases from J, leaving 14 bases between. The CDR3 has 16 amino acids. Here the CDR3 DNA reads TGTGCCAGCAGTTTTCGCATTGGGGCCCTGAACACTGAAGCTTTCTTT. Its translation: CASSFRIGALNTEAFF.

This clone was detected once. The chain joins TRBV29-1 to TRBJ2-1, with 14 bases fitting TRBD2. The junction had 18 bases not matched to a gene; V was cut back by 5 bases and J by 6 bases. The CDR3 has 19 amino acids. Germline loops: CDR1 SQVTM, CDR2 ANQGSEA. This CDR3 is CSVFRQVTSGRALSNEQFF. The CDR3 bases are TGCAGCGTTTTCAGACAGGTGACTAGCGGGAGGGCCCTTTCCAATGAGCAGTTCTTC.

This chain links TRBV5-1 with TRBJ2-3; 16 nucleotides line up with TRBD2. V lost 6 bases, J lost 6 bases, and 19 bases stayed unmatched. CDR1 SGHRS and CDR2 YFSETQ come from the germline V gene. This CDR3 has 20 residues. For the CDR3, the DNA is TGCGCCAGCACCCAGCTTGTTGGGACTAGCGGGAGGGAGGCTTTTGATACGCAGTATTTT. It codes for CASTQLVGTSGREAFDTQYF.

The rearrangement joins TRBV18 to TRBJ1-6, with 10 positions matching TRBD1. CDR3 size: 15 residues. V lost 4 bases to trimming and J lost 10 bases; unmatched junction nucleotides: 7. Germline V gives CDR1 KGHSH, CDR2 LQKENI. This chain's CDR3 is CASSLEGQGESPLHF. The CDR3 DNA reads TGTGCCAGCTCACTTGAAGGACAGGGGGAATCACCCCTCCACTTT.

The chain recombines TRBV6-4 with TRBJ1-2; D gene unclear. The CDR3 loop spans 14 amino acids. Deletions cut 6 bases from V and 4 bases from J, with 15 bases between. Per the germline V gene, CDR1 is MRHNA and CDR2 is SNTAGT. The CDR3 loop reads CASRKEGIGYGYTF. The CDR3 region has the DNA TGTGCCAGCAGAAAGGAAGGGATCGGCTATGGCTACACCTTC.

The genes are TRBV5-4 and TRBJ1-4; TRBD1 aligns across 7 bases. Looked up from germline, CDR1 is SGHNT and CDR2 is YYREEE (reference sequence). The CDR3 is 15 residues long. V trimming: 4 bases; J trimming: 10 bases; junction bases outside the gene matches: 13. The CDR3 nucleotides read TGTGCCAGCAGCCTGGCACAGGGGCCGGAGACAAAACTGTTTTTT. It is translated as CASSLAQGPETKLFF.

The CDR3 loop reads CASDGGGGYTF. The CDR3 DNA reads as TGTGCCAGCGACGGCGGTGGGGGCTACACCTTC. The chain uses TRBV30 and TRBJ1-2; D uncertain. CDR1 and CDR2 (germline): GTSNPN, SVGIG (reference sequence). CDR3 length: 11 amino acids. V dropped 8 bases and J dropped 8 bases, with 15 bases sitting between them.

This chain links TRBV27 with TRBJ2-7; the D gene could be TRBD1 or TRBD2 (5 bases each). Germline-derived CDR1 and CDR2 are MNHEY and SMNVEV (reference sequence). Trimming took 2 bases from V and 0 from J, leaving 20 bases between them. The CDR3 consists of 18 residues. The CDR3 loop reads CASSLRAGGDRSSYEQYF. In nucleotides, the CDR3 is TGTGCCAGCAGTTTACGGGCTGGGGGTGACCGATCCTCCTACGAGCAGTACTTC.

The J gene is TRBJ2-7, the V gene TRBV27, with a weak D call TRBD2 (6 bases). CDR3 length: 14 residues. Trimming stripped 6 bases from V and 0 bases from J, with 12 bases between. Germline CDR1 is MNHEY and CDR2 is SMNVEV (reference sequence). The CDR3 protein is CASRVLGGSYEQYF. The CDR3 nucleotides read TGTGCCAGCAGAGTACTGGGGGGCTCCTACGAGCAGTACTTC.

The chain employs TRBV14 and TRBJ1-2; 9 nucleotides match TRBD1. Trimming cost V 2 bases and J 10 bases; bases outside gene matches: 11. The CDR3 is 15 amino acids. Looked up from germline, CDR1 is SGHDN and CDR2 is FVKESK. The CDR3 loop is CASSQNRGPLTDYTF. The CDR3 DNA sequence: TGTGCCAGCAGCCAAAACAGGGGGCCTCTGACTGACTACACCTTC.

The chain uses TRBV2 and TRBJ2-2, with TRBD2 matching over 11 bases. Germline assignment: CDR1 SNHLY and CDR2 FYNNEI. V shed 5 bases, J shed 6 bases, and the junction held 8 bases outside the gene matches. This CDR3 is built from 16 residues. CDR3 sequence: CASSTSGSGSAGELFF. The CDR3 nucleotides are TGTGCCAGCAGTACTAGCGGGAGTGGTAGCGCCGGGGAGCTGTTTTTT.

The chain links TRBV2 to TRBJ1-6; tentative D call: TRBD1 (5 bases). Between the trimmed V and J ends, which lost 9 bases and 10 bases, there was a span of 25 bases. This CDR3 spans 16 amino acids. Germline values: CDR1 SNHLY, CDR2 FYNNEI. Here the CDR3 DNA reads TGTGCCAGGAAGCAGTCCTTGGGGGGACTAGGGTCACCCCTCCACTTT. Translated: CARKQSLGGLGSPLHF.

The V gene is TRBV18, the J gene TRBJ2-7, with D uncertain. This CDR3 comprises 15 residues. Between the trimmed V and J ends, which lost 6 bases and 3 bases, there was a span of 18 bases. Germline V gene lookup returns CDR1 KGHSH and CDR2 LQKENI. DNA for the CDR3: TGTGCCAGCTCGCGCAGGCAATTCGCTCACTACGAGCAGTACTTC. Translated, it gives CASSRRQFAHYEQYF.

Regarding this clone: Distinct nucleotide sequences in the sample also encode this CDR3. V is TRBV19 and J is TRBJ1-5; TRBD1 matches 9 bases. The CDR3 covers 14 residues. V lost 4 bases to trimming and J lost 4 bases; unmatched junction nucleotides: 2. CDR1 is LNHDA, CDR2 SQIVND, per germline (reference sequence). The DNA for the CDR3 is TGTGCCAGTAGTACGACAGGGGGAAATCAGCCCCAGCATTTT. It yields the protein CASSTTGGNQPQHF.

The genes are TRBV7-8 and TRBJ1-5, with D uncertain. Germline V gene data show CDR1 as SGHVS and CDR2 as FQNEAQ. The CDR3 sequence is 15 residues long. V lost 5 bases to trimming and J lost 4 bases, with 15 bases between them. The CDR3 DNA sequence: TGTGCCAGCAGCCTAAACCGGGCCAATAATCAGCCCCAGCATTTT. Protein product: CASSLNRANNQPQHF.

This chain connects TRBV7-6 to TRBJ2-7; 8 bases map to TRBD1. Germline assignment: CDR1 SGHVS and CDR2 FNYEAQ. V dropped 4 bases and J dropped 4; count of bases not matched to a gene: 9. There are 15 residues in the CDR3. The chain's CDR3 is CASSSPGTGVYEQYF. The CDR3 DNA reads TGTGCCAGCAGCTCTCCCGGGACAGGAGTTTACGAGCAGTACTTC.

The chain combines TRBV6-1 with TRBJ1-2, with a possible D match to TRBD1 (5 bases). The V gene's germline CDR1 is MNHNS and CDR2 SASEGT. CDR3 size: 13 residues. The V and J ends lost 3 bases and 4 bases respectively, with 9 bases between them. In DNA, the CDR3 is TGTGCCAGCAGTGAGGCAGGGTCCTATGGCTACACCTTC. This gives the protein CASSEAGSYGYTF.

This sequence joins TRBV12-2 and TRBJ2-7. TRBV12-2 is a documented pseudogene. This CDR3 has 15 residues. The CDR3 DNA is TGTGCAAGTCGCTTAGGCTATTGGCAGCCCTACGAGCAGTACTTC. Translated, it gives CASRLGYWQPYEQYF.

This sequence joins TRBV7-8 and TRBJ1-1, with a tentative D call TRBD1 (5 bases). Looked up from germline, CDR1 is SGHVS and CDR2 is FQNEAQ. The CDR3 spans 15 residues. The V end was cut by 7 bases, the J end by 2 bases, with 17 bases between. The CDR3 DNA is TGTGCCAGCACCCTGAGAGCAGGGCTTAACACTGAAGCTTTCTTT. The encoded protein is CASTLRAGLNTEAFF.

V is TRBV2 and J is TRBJ2-7; 7 bases match TRBD2. This CDR3 has 15 amino acids. V was pared by 4 bases and J by 0 bases, with 6 bases of the junction left unmatched. The germline gives CDR1 SNHLY, CDR2 FYNNEI. The DNA for the CDR3 is TGTGCCAGCAGTGCCCAGCGGGGAAGCTCCTACGAGCAGTACTTC. It is translated as CASSAQRGSSYEQYF.

The gene calls are TRBV5-6 and TRBJ2-5; 10 nucleotides line up with TRBD1. This CDR3 is 17 amino acids long. Germline V gives CDR1 SGHDT, CDR2 YYEEEE. V lost 2 bases, J lost 5 bases, and 12 bases stayed unmatched. The CDR3 nucleotides are TGTGCCAGCAGCTTTACACAGACAGGGGGCGCAGGGGAGACCCAGTACTTC. Amino acid sequence: CASSFTQTGGAGETQYF. Using reference TRBV5-6 and TRBJ2-5 for the parts outside the CDR3, the full variable domain is DAGVTQSPTHLIKTRGQQVTLRCSPKSGHDTVSWYQQALGQGPQFIFQYYEEEERQRGNFPDRFSGHQFPNYSSELNVNALLLGDSALYLCASSFTQTGGAGETQYFGPGTRLLVL.

This rearrangement joins TRBV6-6 to TRBJ1-4; D unclear. The CDR3 runs to 16 residues. The V end lost 2 bases, the J end lost 3 bases, and 13 bases lay between the germline ends. Germline assignment: CDR1 MNHNY and CDR2 SVGAGI (reference sequence). The CDR3 region is CASSYAIGRANEKLFF. CDR3 sequence (DNA): TGTGCCAGCAGTTACGCCATTGGGAGGGCTAATGAAAAACTGTTTTTT.

The chain recombines TRBV28 with TRBJ1-4; D possibly corresponds to TRBD1 (5 bases). Between the trimmed V and J ends, which lost 6 bases and 6 bases, there was a span of 14 bases. This CDR3 comprises 14 residues. The V gene's germline CDR1 is MDHEN and CDR2 SYDVKM. The CDR3 sequence is CASRTQGGDEKLFF. CDR3 DNA sequence: TGTGCCAGCAGGACGCAGGGCGGGGATGAAAAACTGTTTTTT.

V is TRBV18 and J is TRBJ1-5; 9 bases align to TRBD1. CDR3 length: 14 amino acids. The germline V gene encodes CDR1 KGHSH and CDR2 LQKENI. The J segment lost 3 bases and the V segment lost 4 bases, leaving 1 base of the junction unmatched. The CDR3 spells CASSRQGDNQPQHF. The CDR3, as DNA: TGTGCCAGCTCACGACAGGGGGACAATCAGCCCCAGCATTTT. Full variable domain (remainder filled in from reference TRBV18 and TRBJ1-5): NAGVMQNPRHLVRRRGQEARLRCSPMKGHSHVYWYRQLPEEGLKFMVYLQKENIIDESGMPKERFSAEFPKEGPSILRIQQVVRGDSAAYFCASSRQGDNQPQHFGDGTRLSIL.

The chain carries TRBV2 and TRBJ2-7; D gene ambiguous. The CDR3 sequence is 12 residues long. Germline V gene data show CDR1 as SNHLY and CDR2 as FYNNEI. V lost 1 base and J lost 2, with 3 bases in between. In DNA, the CDR3 is TGTGCCAGCAGTGAAGTGGCCTACGAGCAGTACTTC. It specifies CASSEVAYEQYF.